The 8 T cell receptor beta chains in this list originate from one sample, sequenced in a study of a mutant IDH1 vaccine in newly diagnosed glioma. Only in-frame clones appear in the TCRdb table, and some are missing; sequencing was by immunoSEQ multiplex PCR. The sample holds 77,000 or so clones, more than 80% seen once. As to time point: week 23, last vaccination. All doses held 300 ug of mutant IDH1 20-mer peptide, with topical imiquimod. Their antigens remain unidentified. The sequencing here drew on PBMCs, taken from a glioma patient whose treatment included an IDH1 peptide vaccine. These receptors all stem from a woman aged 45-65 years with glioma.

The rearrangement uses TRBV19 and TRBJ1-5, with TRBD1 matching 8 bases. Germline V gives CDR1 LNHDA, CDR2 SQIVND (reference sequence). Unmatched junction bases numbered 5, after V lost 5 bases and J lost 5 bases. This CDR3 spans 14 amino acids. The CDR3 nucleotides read TGTGCCAGTAGTGGACAGGGTGCGCATCAGCCCCAGCATTTT. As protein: CASSGQGAHQPQHF.

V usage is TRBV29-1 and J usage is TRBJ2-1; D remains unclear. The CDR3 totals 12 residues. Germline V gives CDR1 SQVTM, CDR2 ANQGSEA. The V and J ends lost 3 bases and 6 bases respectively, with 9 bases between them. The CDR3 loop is CSVEVVSNEQFF. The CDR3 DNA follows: TGCAGCGTTGAGGTGGTATCCAATGAGCAGTTCTTC.

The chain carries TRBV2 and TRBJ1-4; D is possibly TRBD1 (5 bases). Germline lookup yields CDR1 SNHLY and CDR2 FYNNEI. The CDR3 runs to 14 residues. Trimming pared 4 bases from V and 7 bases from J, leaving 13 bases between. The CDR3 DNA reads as TGTGCCAGCAGTGGTAGCATCGGGGCTGAAAAACTGTTTTTT. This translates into CASSGSIGAEKLFF.

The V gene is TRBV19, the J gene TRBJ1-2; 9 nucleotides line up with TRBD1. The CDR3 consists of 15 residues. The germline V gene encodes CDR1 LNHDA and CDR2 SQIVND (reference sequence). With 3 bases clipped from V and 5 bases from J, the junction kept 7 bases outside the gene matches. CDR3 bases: TGTGCCAGTAGTATTCCCTCGACAGGGGGGTATGGCTACACCTTC. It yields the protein CASSIPSTGGYGYTF.

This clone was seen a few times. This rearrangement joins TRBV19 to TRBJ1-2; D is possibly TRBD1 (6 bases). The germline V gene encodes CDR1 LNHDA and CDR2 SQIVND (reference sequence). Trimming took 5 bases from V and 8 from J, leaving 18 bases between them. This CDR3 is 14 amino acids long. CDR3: CASSGNTGFGGYTF. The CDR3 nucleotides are TGTGCCAGTAGTGGTAATACAGGGTTCGGCGGCTACACCTTC.

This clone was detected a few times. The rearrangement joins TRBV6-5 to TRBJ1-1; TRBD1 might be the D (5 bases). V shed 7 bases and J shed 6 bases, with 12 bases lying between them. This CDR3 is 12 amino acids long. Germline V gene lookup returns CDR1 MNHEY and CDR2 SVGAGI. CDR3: CASNQLGAEAFF. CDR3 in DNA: TGTGCCAGCAACCAATTGGGGGCTGAAGCTTTCTTT.

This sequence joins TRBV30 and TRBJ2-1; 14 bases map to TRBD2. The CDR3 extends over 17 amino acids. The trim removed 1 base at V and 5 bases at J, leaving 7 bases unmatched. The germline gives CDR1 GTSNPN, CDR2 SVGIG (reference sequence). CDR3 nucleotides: TGTGCCTGGAGTGAAGGACTAGCGGGAGGAATGAACAATGAGCAGTTCTTC. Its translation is CAWSEGLAGGMNNEQFF.

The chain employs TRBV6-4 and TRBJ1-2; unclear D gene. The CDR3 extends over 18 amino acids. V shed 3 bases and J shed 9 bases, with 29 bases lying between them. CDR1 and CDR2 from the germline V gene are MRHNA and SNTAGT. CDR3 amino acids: CASSDPFLSFRPGPCYTF. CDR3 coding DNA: TGTGCCAGCAGTGATCCTTTTCTGAGCTTTCGGCCCGGCCCATGCTACACCTTC.